A selection of T cell receptor beta chains follows, all from one sample in a study of T cells in Graves' hyperthyroidism and ophthalmopathy. From the multiplex PCR reads, TCRdb called clonotypes with MiXCR, one entry per CDR3 protein. The repertoire holds approximately 600,000 distinct CDR3 sequences, with 14% as singletons. Sequencing was performed on blood. The receptor set was obtained from a woman aged 18-29 years with Graves' ophthalmopathy. The CDR3 runs from the conserved cysteine through the conserved F or W. The D gene is left open where the match is weak. A clone size is listed for some rows: how often the clone was seen (once, few, many), or a class if it is expanded.

J gene: TRBJ1-2
V gene: TRBV7-3
clone size: many
D gene: .
CDR3 DNA: TGTGCCAGCAGTCCGGGTATGGACTATGGCTACACCTTC
CDR3 protein: CASSPGMDYGYTF

J gene: TRBJ2-1
V gene: TRBV12-3/TRBV12-4
clone size: many
D gene: TRBD1
CDR3 DNA: TGTGCCAGCAGTTTTAGACAGGGAAGCTACAATGAGCAGTTCTTC
CDR3 protein: CASSFRQGSYNEQFF

J gene: TRBJ2-7
V gene: TRBV20-1
clone size: many
D gene: .
CDR3 DNA: TGCAGTGCTATTTGGACAGACAAACCCTACGAGCAGTACTTC
CDR3 protein: CSAIWTDKPYEQYF

J gene: TRBJ2-1
V gene: TRBV2
clone size: many
D gene: .
CDR3 DNA: TGTGCCACCTCGGAGGGAGCAGCACCCCGGCAGTTCTTC
CDR3 protein: CATSEGAAPRQFF

J gene: TRBJ1-2
V gene: TRBV29-1
clone size: many
D gene: TRBD1
CDR3 DNA: TGCAGCGTTCCTGGGCCGACAGGGGATGGTATCCGGTATGGCTACACCTTC
CDR3 protein: CSVPGPTGDGIRYGYTF

J gene: TRBJ2-5
V gene: TRBV6-1
clone size: many
D gene: TRBD2
CDR3 DNA: TGTGCCAGCAGCGAACCGGGACTAGCGGGAGTGGGAAAGACCCAGTACTTC
CDR3 protein: CASSEPGLAGVGKTQYF

J gene: TRBJ2-2
V gene: TRBV5-1
clone size: .
D gene: TRBD1
CDR3 DNA: TGCGCCAGCAGCTTGGAAGGGGGCAAGGGCACCGGGGAGCCGTTTTTT
CDR3 protein: CASSLEGGKGTGEPFF

J gene: TRBJ1-2
V gene: TRBV5-1
clone size: .
D gene: .
CDR3 DNA: TGCGCCAGCAGCTTGGGCCGGGGGGCCCTAGGCGATGGCTACACCTTC
CDR3 protein: CASSLGRGALGDGYTF

J gene: TRBJ2-5
V gene: TRBV20-1
clone size: .
D gene: TRBD1
CDR3 DNA: TGCAGTGCAAGGACAGGGGCGACTTGGGCGACCCAGTACTTC
CDR3 protein: CSARTGATWATQYF

J gene: TRBJ1-5
V gene: TRBV7-9
clone size: few
D gene: .
CDR3 DNA: TGTGCCAGCAGCTTACTAGGGAGTCAGCCCCAGCATTTT
CDR3 protein: CASSLLGSQPQHF

J gene: TRBJ1-2
V gene: TRBV11-2
clone size: many
D gene: .
CDR3 DNA: TGTGCCAGCAGCTTAGGGGCCGTGAACGGCTACACCTTC
CDR3 protein: CASSLGAVNGYTF

J gene: TRBJ1-2
V gene: TRBV4-1
clone size: .
D gene: .
CDR3 DNA: TGCGCCAGCAGCCATTCCGCTAGGGGAAGGGGCTATGGCTACACCTTC
CDR3 protein: CASSHSARGRGYGYTF

J gene: TRBJ1-6
V gene: TRBV4-3
clone size: .
D gene: .
CDR3 DNA: TGCGCCAGCAGCCAAGGGCAGGGAACGAATTCACCCCTCCACTTT
CDR3 protein: CASSQGQGTNSPLHF

J gene: TRBJ1-2
V gene: TRBV5-8
clone size: many
D gene: TRBD1
CDR3 DNA: TGTGCCAGCAGCTTATACAGGGGGCAGGGCTACACCTTC
CDR3 protein: CASSLYRGQGYTF

J gene: TRBJ2-3
V gene: TRBV28
clone size: many
D gene: .
CDR3 DNA: TGTGCCAGCAGTTTTTGGCAGGGGTTCACAGATACGCAGTATTTT
CDR3 protein: CASSFWQGFTDTQYF

J gene: TRBJ2-5
V gene: TRBV3-1
clone size: .
D gene: .
CDR3 DNA: TGTGCCAGCAGCCACGGAACTCAAGAGACCCAGTACTTC
CDR3 protein: CASSHGTQETQYF

J gene: TRBJ2-2
V gene: TRBV5-1
clone size: many
D gene: TRBD1
CDR3 DNA: TGCGCCAGCAGCTTGCCACGGACAGGGAGGAACACCGGGGAGCTGTTTTTT
CDR3 protein: CASSLPRTGRNTGELFF

J gene: TRBJ2-7
V gene: TRBV27
clone size: many
D gene: .
CDR3 DNA: TGTGCCAGCAGTCCCCTCGGGTTCCACGAGCAGTACTTC
CDR3 protein: CASSPLGFHEQYF

J gene: TRBJ2-7
V gene: TRBV30
clone size: many
D gene: .
CDR3 DNA: TGTGCCTGGAGCTCCCTAGGATCGTCCGGGCAGTACTTC
CDR3 protein: CAWSSLGSSGQYF